Below are 22 T cell receptor beta chains sequenced from a single sample in a study of response to subunit inactivated influenza vaccine. One entry per CDR3 protein results from TCRdb running MiXCR on the RT-PCR reads. The sample lists hundreds of thousands of distinct CDR3 sequences, more than 15% occurring once. The specimen comprised PBMCs from blood, sampled roughly 12 days after vaccination. These receptors were obtained from a man aged 45-60 years who received an inactivated influenza vaccine.

This clonotype has more than one count but fewer than ten. This chain links TRBV7-2 with TRBJ2-1, with D maybe TRBD1 (5 bases). V lost 3 bases to trimming and J lost 3 bases, with 9 bases between them. This CDR3 is 14 amino acids long. CDR1 and CDR2 (germline): SGHTA, FQGNSA. CDR3 sequence: CASSFQGIYNEQFF. CDR3 DNA sequence: TGTGCCAGCAGCTTTCAGGGAATCTACAATGAGCAGTTCTTC. Using reference TRBV7-2 and TRBJ2-1 for the parts outside the CDR3, the full variable domain is GAGVSQSPSNKVTEKGKDVELRCDPISGHTALYWYRQSLGQGLEFLIYFQGNSAPDKSGLPSDRFSAERTGGSVSTLTIQRTQQEDSAVYLCASSFQGIYNEQFFGPGTRLTVL.

V gene TRBV12-3 or TRBV12-4 combines with J gene TRBJ1-2; 9 nucleotides align to TRBD1. CDR3 length: 14 amino acids. V was pared by 6 bases and J by 7 bases, with 9 bases of the junction left unmatched. The CDR3 DNA sequence: TGTGCCAGCAGCCCCGGACAGGGGATCGTTGGCTACACCTTC. Protein product: CASSPGQGIVGYTF.

The rearrangement links TRBV12-3 or TRBV12-4 to TRBJ1-5; 7 bases agree with TRBD1. This CDR3 comprises 15 residues. The V segment lost 3 bases and the J segment 3 bases; nucleotides outside the gene matches: 5. The CDR3 DNA reads as TGTGCCAGCAGTTTCCAGGGGGAGGTCAATCAGCCCCAGCATTTT. Translating gives CASSFQGEVNQPQHF.

This sequence joins TRBV6-5 and TRBJ2-7; 8 nucleotides line up with TRBD1. The length of the CDR3 is 15 residues. Germline trimming cut 2 bases from V and 2 bases from J; bases unmatched to any gene: 5. Germline V gene lookup returns CDR1 MNHEY and CDR2 SVGAGI. The CDR3 coding sequence is TGTGCCAGCAGTTACCAGGGACAGGCGACCTACGAGCAGTACTTC. This encodes CASSYQGQATYEQYF.

This chain links TRBV3-1 with TRBJ2-3, with D maybe TRBD2 (6 bases). Trimming took off 1 base at V and 5 bases at J, with 19 bases between the two ends. There are 17 residues in the CDR3. Per the germline V gene, CDR1 is LGHDT and CDR2 is YNNKEL (reference sequence). The DNA for the CDR3 is TGTGCCAGCAGCCAAGGCGTCGGGACTCGGACGTTAGATACGCAGTATTTT. It is translated as CASSQGVGTRTLDTQYF.

This clonotype was counted between two and nine times. The chain joins TRBV29-1 to TRBJ2-7, with TRBD2 matching 9 bases. J was trimmed by 1 base and V by 7 bases; bases with no gene match: 11. The CDR3 is 15 residues long. Germline CDR1 SQVTM, CDR2 ANQGSEA. The CDR3 loop reads CSAILTSGKSYEQYF. CDR3 DNA: TGCAGCGCAATTTTGACTAGCGGAAAATCCTACGAGCAGTACTTC.

This chain connects TRBV12-3 or TRBV12-4 to TRBJ2-3; D is unresolved. V lost 2 bases to trimming and J lost 4 bases, with 7 bases between them. The CDR3 is 13 residues long. The CDR3 region has the DNA TGTGCCAGCAGTTTAAACCCCGCAGATACGCAGTATTTT. Encoded protein: CASSLNPADTQYF.

Concerning this clonotype itself: The junction departs from the called germline gene at one end, perhaps through a read error. CDR3: CASSHDRSSGAPIF. DNA for the CDR3: TGTGCCAGCAGTCATGACAGGTCCTCCGGAGCGCCAATCTTT. This chain links TRBV12-3 or TRBV12-4 with TRBJ1-1; possibly TRBD1 for D (6 bases). The CDR3 loop spans 14 amino acids.

This clonotype was seen a handful of times. The chain recombines TRBV27 with TRBJ2-2; 7 bases line up with TRBD1. This CDR3 contains 14 residues. V shed 6 bases, J shed 4 bases, and the junction held 5 bases outside the gene matches. Germline loops: CDR1 MNHEY, CDR2 SMNVEV (reference sequence). CDR3 in DNA: TGTGCCAGCAGCGGGCAGGGGGTCACCGGGGAGCTGTTTTTT. Protein: CASSGQGVTGELFF.

This chain joins TRBV4-2 and TRBJ2-2; no definite D call. Germline V gene lookup returns CDR1 LGHNA and CDR2 YNFKEQ. V was shortened by 2 bases and J by 0 bases, with 7 bases between the two germline ends. The CDR3 has 15 amino acids. CDR3 sequence (DNA): TGTGCCAGCAGCCAATCAAGACCGAACACCGGGGAGCTGTTTTTT. It is translated as CASSQSRPNTGELFF.

V gene TRBV6-5 combines with J gene TRBJ2-3; the D is unclear. V was cut by 2 bases and J by 1 base, with 10 bases left in between. The CDR3 has 15 amino acids. CDR1 MNHEY and CDR2 SVGAGI come from the germline V gene. The CDR3 DNA reads as TGTGCCAGCAGTTACCGTTTCCGTGGCACAGATACGCAGTATTTT. Its translation: CASSYRFRGTDTQYF.

This clonotype has more than one count but fewer than ten. This chain links TRBV28 with TRBJ2-7; D is perhaps TRBD1 or TRBD2 (5 bases each). The CDR3 is 14 residues long. Between the trimmed V and J ends, which lost 3 bases and 3 bases, there was a span of 12 bases. The V gene's germline CDR1 is MDHEN and CDR2 SYDVKM. The CDR3 nucleotides read TGTGCCAGCAGTTTGTTCCGGGACGTCTACGAGCAGTACTTC. Translation: CASSLFRDVYEQYF. The full variable domain, with the rest looked up from reference TRBV28 and TRBJ2-7, is DVKVTQSSRYLVKRTGEKVFLECVQDMDHENMFWYRQDPGLGLRLIYFSYDVKMKEKGDIPEGYSVSREKKERFSLILESASTNQTSMYLCASSLFRDVYEQYFGPGTRLTVT.

This clonotype was picked up many times. The chain couples TRBV6-5 to TRBJ1-5; tentative D call: TRBD1 (5 bases). In germline, CDR1 is MNHEY, CDR2 SVGAGI. Trimming pared 2 bases from V and 7 bases from J, leaving 12 bases between. The CDR3 is 14 amino acids. CDR3 in DNA: TGTGCCAGCAGTTACGGCAGGGTGGGGCAGCCCCAGCATTTT. Translation: CASSYGRVGQPQHF.

This clonotype was counted at least ten times. At one end, the junction sequence differs from germline, possibly due to a read error. V is TRBV28 and J is TRBJ2-7; D is perhaps TRBD2 (6 bases). The CDR3 is made up of 12 amino acids. Per germline, CDR1 MDHEN and CDR2 SYDVKM. The CDR3 region has the DNA TGTGCCAGCAGTTTCGGGAGTGGGGTTGTGGACTTC. Residues: CASSFGSGVVDF. The full variable domain, with the rest looked up from reference TRBV28 and TRBJ2-7, is DVKVTQSSRYLVKRTGEKVFLECVQDMDHENMFWYRQDPGLGLRLIYFSYDVKMKEKGDIPEGYSVSREKKERFSLILESASTNQTSMYLCASSFGSGVVDFGPGTRLTVT.

This clonotype was seen ten or more times. This chain uses TRBV7-2 with TRBJ1-6; D not resolved. V gave up 3 bases and J gave up 8 bases, with 14 bases separating them. CDR1 is SGHTA and CDR2 is FQGNSA in the germline V gene. The length of the CDR3 is 15 residues. Written as DNA, the CDR3 is TGTGCCAGCAGCTTCCAATTGAGCTTGCATTCACCCCTCCACTTT. This translates into CASSFQLSLHSPLHF.

This clonotype was recorded at least ten times. The rearrangement links TRBV29-1 to TRBJ2-1; 8 positions match TRBD1. Germline CDR1 and CDR2: SQVTM and ANQGSEA. The J segment lost 8 bases and the V segment lost 3 bases, leaving 9 bases of the junction unmatched. The CDR3 has 14 residues. The CDR3 coding sequence is TGCAGCGTTGAGAGGACAGGGAACCACGATGAGCAGTTCTTC. It encodes CSVERTGNHDEQFF.

The chain links TRBV6-5 to TRBJ2-1; D gene uncertain. V lost 0 bases and J lost 1, with 13 bases in between. The CDR3 is 17 amino acids. The germline V gene has CDR1 MNHEY and CDR2 SVGAGI. The CDR3 spells CASSYSEATESYNEQFF. The DNA for the CDR3 is TGTGCCAGCAGTTACTCCGAAGCAACAGAGTCCTACAATGAGCAGTTCTTC.

The gene calls are TRBV18 and TRBJ2-1; unclear D gene. V lost 6 bases to trimming and J lost 1 base, with 13 bases between them. Germline V lookup: CDR1 KGHSH, CDR2 LQKENI. This CDR3 region has 15 residues. The CDR3, as DNA: TGTGCCAGCTCGCCCGTGCAGCAATCCTACAATGAGCAGTTCTTC. This encodes CASSPVQQSYNEQFF.

Comments on this clonotype: A read error may explain this, as a much larger clone is one base away. The rearrangement joins TRBV11-2 to TRBJ2-1; the match to TRBD2 covers 9 bases. The CDR3 spans 14 residues. Germline trimming cut 7 bases from V and 3 bases from J; bases unmatched to any gene: 4. CDR1 is SGHAT, CDR2 FQNNGV, per germline. CDR3 sequence: CASTPTSGYNEQFF. The DNA of the CDR3 is TGTGCCAGCACCCCGACTAGCGGCTACAATGAGCAGTTCTTC.

This clonotype was recorded a few times. The rearrangement links TRBV27 to TRBJ2-3; a possible D gene is TRBD2 (6 bases). The CDR3 is 17 residues long. Trimming took off 4 bases at V and 0 bases at J, with 17 bases between the two ends. The germline V gene has CDR1 MNHEY and CDR2 SMNVEV (reference sequence). CDR3 sequence: CASSSRRGPTSTDTQYF. CDR3 DNA sequence: TGTGCCAGCAGTTCCCGGAGGGGACCTACTAGCACAGATACGCAGTATTTT.

This clonotype was seen more than once but under ten times. The chain has TRBV7-8 and TRBJ1-2; tentatively, D is TRBD1 (5 bases). The germline V gene encodes CDR1 SGHVS and CDR2 FQNEAQ. The CDR3 covers 16 residues. Trimming removed 0 bases from V and 10 bases from J, with 21 bases in between. The CDR3 region has the DNA TGTGCCAGCAGCTTAGCGGCTCAGGGTCCCTTCGAATACTACACCTTC. The encoded protein is CASSLAAQGPFEYYTF. The whole variable domain, filled in from reference TRBV7-8 and TRBJ1-2, reads GAGVSQSPRYKVAKRGQDVALRCDPISGHVSLFWYQQALGQGPEFLTYFQNEAQLDKSGLPSDRFFAERPEGSVSTLKIQRTQQEDSAVYLCASSLAAQGPFEYYTFGSGTRLTVV.

This clonotype was seen a few times. The rearrangement uses TRBV28 and TRBJ2-2; 8 nucleotides align to TRBD2. Looked up from germline, CDR1 is MDHEN and CDR2 is SYDVKM. The ends lost 5 bases at V and 1 base at J; junction bases unmatched: 6. CDR3 length: 16 amino acids. As DNA, the CDR3 is TGTGCCAGCAGTACCCGGGGGGGACAGAACACCGGGGAGCTGTTTTTT. Amino acids: CASSTRGGQNTGELFF.